A selection of T cell receptor beta chains follows, all from one sample in a study of preoperative IRX-2 immunotherapy in early breast cancer. Produced via immunoSEQ multiplex PCR; TCRdb's table is partial and in-frame only. The sample consists of fewer than 5,000 clones, 65% to 70% of them appearing once. Sequences were derived from tumor tissue, sampled after IRX-2 immunotherapy. The receptors come from a human donor with breast cancer. The CDR3 runs from the conserved cysteine through the conserved F or W.

TRBV6-8 | CASSYFWGGGTDTQYF
TRBV12-5 | CASGFPPARVSREEDTQYF
TRBV14 | CASSPGSHNEQFF
TRBV11-3 | CASSAGLAGGLGYNEQFF
TRBV11-3 | CASSLSGSGETQYF
TRBV19 | CASSTQAGTAYEQYF
TRBV7-6 | CASSPRTGINYGYTF
TRBV6-8 | CAISGSGANTDTQYF
TRBV7-1 | CASSLTGGKISGELFF
TRBV11-3 | CASSQAKEGAEAFF
TRBV6-8 | CASRLAGVHRAGELFF
TRBV19 | CATAGWGADGNTIYF
TRBV28 | CASSFPGSGGYGYTF
TRBV19 | CASSMEGSYEQYF
TRBV19 | CASSIGGTGQNIQYF
TRBV10-2 | CASTMSLAGGSNEQFF
TRBV28 | CASRRDRVTEAFF
TRBV18 | CASSPDRSPGNTIYF
TRBV15 | CATSSWGMADQPQHF
TRBV7-6 | CASSAGTGLQGYTF
TRBV30 | CAWSVPPPGGRGDMNTEAFF
TRBV29-1 | CSGDLQGAVGGPGETQYF
TRBV1 | CASSVSVSGRAGETQYF
TRBV6-7 | CASSLRDEAFF
TRBV18 | CASSPQTGYNEQFF
TRBV23-1 | CASSPGLAGAGTQYF
TRBV28 | CASSPPRDMQETQYF
TRBV6-8 | CASRGGSGGYTF
TRBV28 | CASRREAGNTIYF
TRBV18 | CASSRSEVTEAFF
TRBV19 | CASSRTGARGYTF
TRBV7-7 | CASSLFGGKTYNEQFF
TRBV28 | CASSLEWQMNTEAFF
TRBV23-1 | CASSLGGRDEQYF
TRBV6-8 | CASSAGGSTDTQYF
TRBV19 | CASSKAQGNWYGYTF